Given below is one T cell receptor (beta chain) in context. The antigen is not known. The data are from a study of CD8 T cells in ankylosing spondylitis. Generation of TCR beta libraries employed quantitative 5'-RACE incorporating molecular barcodes. One entry per CDR3 protein results from TCRdb running MiXCR on the 5' RACE reads. The table shows about 540,000 distinct CDR3 sequences, with more than 9.5% occurring only once. Unmatched junction bases numbered 8, after V lost 8 bases and J lost 2 bases. Germline V gene sequence: CDR1 MGHDK, CDR2 SYGVNS. This CDR3 contains 14 residues. Findings and limits, study-wide: The study looked at matched synovial fluid samples from ankylosing spondylitis patients. Disease-linked clones were reported to be significantly enriched there. A TCR beta motif of 7 to 9 highly homologous variants seemed to mark ankylosing spondylitis blood. As for the disease-linked clones, they showed a CD8+ phenotype and occurred at relatively low frequencies in peripheral blood.

The V call is TRBV25-1, the J call TRBJ2-7; 8 bases are shared with TRBD1. The clonotype was recovered from a male donor with ankylosing spondylitis. Sample: blood, either unsorted or a sorted T cell fraction (not recorded which). CDR3 sequence (DNA): TGTGCCAGCGGGGTTGGGACAGGTCCCTACGAGCAGTACTTC. It translates to CASGVGTGPYEQYF.